Given below is one TCR beta chain in context. The antigen it binds to is not known. No qualities accompany the bases; no much larger clone lies one base away. Libraries were prepared through the immunoSEQ multiplex PCR assay. For the multiplex PCR, a mixture combining 60 forward primers for TCR Vbeta segments and 13 reverse primers for TCR Jbeta segments was used. The CDR3 region of rearranged TCR beta genes was amplified from genomic DNA by a multiplex PCR assay. The amplified TCR beta libraries were sequenced on the Illumina HiSeq System as 87-base-pair reads. Under the source paper's analysis protocol: In a later analysis, some 80 million unique TCR beta chains were counted across the 690 or so repertoires, and some 10 million of these chains were shared by at least two donors. Raw reads were error-corrected and collapsed into unique sequences with a nearest-neighbor algorithm that merged closely related sequences to remove PCR and sequencing errors. CDR3 sequences were aligned to IMGT reference sequences to assign V, D and J gene segments. For a sequence to be retained, at least a six-nucleotide match to both a V gene segment and a J gene segment was required. A rearrangement counted as productive if the CDR3 had no stop codons and remained in frame with V and J, and every other rearrangement counted as non-productive. CDR3 was defined according to IMGT convention as the region running from the second conserved V-encoded cysteine to the conserved J-encoded phenylalanine. The earlier analysis of about 620 of the donors excluded sequences that lacked an unambiguous match to a single V gene segment. In an earlier analysis of approximately 500 of the donors, a V segment was called functional when productive rearrangements were above 56.7%, and segregating when the standard deviation between donors exceeded 5%. A statistical classification framework was built for diagnosing cytomegalovirus status from the catalog of TCR beta chain sequences. In a later analysis, TCR nucleotide sequences were compared against IMGT/GENE-DB human TR gene sequences so that V and J genes could be assigned. A later analysis assigned CDR3 sequences and most-parsimonious VDJ recombination scenarios with the TCRdist pipeline. A later analysis defined each TCR beta chain by its CDR3 amino acid sequence plus V-gene family, and excluded reads lacking a unique V-gene family. In a later analysis, fewer than 650 highly shared, low-generation-probability nucleotide sequences were removed to address suspected cross-contamination and a sequencing artifact. In a later analysis, a clonal expansion index was calculated for each public chain from normalized within-repertoire ranks of inferred template counts. In a later analysis, generation probabilities were computed with a VDJ recombination model fitted to out-of-frame rearrangements, and the resulting probabilities were checked against IGoR. A later analysis scored TCR-TCR, TCR-HLA and TCR-CMV co-occurrence with hypergeometric tests, applying a repertoire-size bias correction to TCR pairs. False discovery rates were estimated in a later analysis by permuting HLA or CMV assignments 20 times. In a later analysis, co-occurring TCRs were grouped with DBSCAN, and TCRdist sequence similarity was added when clustering was performed within HLA-allele-positive subsets. For co-occurrence clustering, repertoires with fewer than 30,000 or more than 120,000 public chains were excluded, along with roughly 5 repertoires with anomalous nucleotide sharing. TCRdb took this table from immuneACCESS and kept in-frame rearrangements with V and J called. Such tables lack part of the clones; where checked against another copy, unresolved V genes explain under half of the gap, and the rest is unexplained. That table furnishes V, J and clone size, whereas the DNA furnished D and trimming. This sample comprises around 95,000 clones, 75% to 85% of them detected only once. The top ten hold about 3.7% of the sample.

The data were obtained in a study of cytomegalovirus exposure and HLA in healthy donors (dated by TCRdb to between 2016 and 2019). Describing the broader study: An earlier analysis of approximately 640 of the donors reported more than 250 Gb of sequence data and approximately 110 million unique TCR beta sequences from some 180 million T cells. In the later analysis, no new phenotypic data were used to find candidate immune exposures; instead, reliance was placed on TCR beta sequences and their occurrence across donors. The study aimed to test whether cataloging public T cell receptors could reveal signatures of past pathogen exposure. The number of typed donors differed by locus: about 620-640 for A, B, C, DRB1 and DQB1; 522 for DQA1; approximately 610 for DPA1; and roughly 470 for DPB1. Alongside the repertoire data, information on donor age, sex, ethnicity and CMV serostatus was compiled. On average, over 200,000 unique TCR beta nucleotide sequences were sequenced per donor among a few hundred genotyped donors of the cohort, with 15% to 20% of those sequences being non-productive. The genetic ancestry cluster associated with self-reported Caucasian donors included approximately 85% of the roughly 390 genotyped donors. Because of strong linkage in the cohort, five DR-DQ haplotypes were treated as single units for association and clustering. All discovery cohort repertoires had been generated on a single sequencing platform. In addition to the first cohort of 666 subjects, a separate validation cohort of 100 to 150 different subjects was used. HLA typing included class I and class II loci at four-digit resolution. To predict cytomegalovirus infection status, the study brought together high-throughput TCR immunosequencing, statistical association of individual TCRs with disease status, and machine learning. Using immunosequencing, the study profiled T cell repertoires from fewer than 850 subjects and related those repertoires to cytomegalovirus serostatus. An earlier analysis of 587 of the donors used high-throughput TCR beta sequencing to judge whether each TCR beta V gene segment behaved as functional or pseudogenic. Roughly 300 gigabases of sequencing data and 70 million to 100 million unique TCR sequences were included in an early release covering around 600 HLA-typed donors. A later genetic analysis used genome-wide SNP genotypes for 398 of the 666 donors, treating that subset as a discovery cohort. In a later analysis, previously published TCR beta repertoires from several hundred donors were re-analyzed and high-resolution HLA genotyping was added so that TCR occurrence patterns could be studied. Overall study results and their limits: Specific HLA alleles were associated with 15,000 to 20,000 TCR beta sequences at a false discovery rate of 0.05 in a later analysis. According to the authors, the approach could potentially be generalized to other disease states and immunological phenotypes. When HLA alleles, especially DR and DQ, strongly co-occurred, TCR associations were difficult to assign to individual alleles. In a later analysis, several top co-occurrence clusters were reported to appear linked to parvovirus B19, influenza, CMV and Epstein-Barr virus. Linkage disequilibrium might explain the correlated functional status among segregating V segments, but an unknown experimental factor could not be excluded. The classifier was reported to diagnose cytomegalovirus status with high specificity and sensitivity in both the original and validation cohorts. The earlier analysis of 587 of the donors excluded 15 to 20 rarely observed V segments, including chromosome 9 orphons, because counts were too low. Presence/absence analyses assumed roughly uniform sequencing depth across donors, an assumption that may not hold. V-gene and J-gene trimming of TCR beta chains was associated with a missense DCLRE1C variant in a later genetic analysis, and the association was replicated in an independent cohort. A total of roughly 160 TCR beta chains were listed by the study as associated with cytomegalovirus. CMV serostatus was the only immune exposure information available for the cohort. Because the 87-base-pair reads could not distinguish some IMGT-functional V segments, including TRBV6-2 and TRBV6-3, those segments were excluded. Only TCR beta chains were sequenced in this cohort, and the absence of alpha or paired-chain data limited detectable features. A cluster of highly shared sequence variants was judged likely to be a technical artifact of the sequencing pipeline. Most CMV-associated TCR beta chains appeared to be HLA-restricted in a later analysis, and the HLA associations seemed to be driven largely by CMV exposure. Most TCR sequences were seen in very few donors, while some public TCRs were found in many individuals. Broadly in line with IMGT annotations, most TCR beta V segments showed up in productive rearrangements about 87% or about 30% of the time in an earlier analysis of 587 of the donors. Because some donors lacked HLA typing at each locus, the association tests relied only on the typed subset. A later analysis found that HLA-associated TCR beta chains were more clonally expanded and had lower generation probabilities than equally common non-associated chains. In vitro tests confirmed that three of the cytomegalovirus-associated TCR beta chains recognize cytomegalovirus antigens. A further reported finding was that TCR beta sequences accurately predicted the HLA-A and HLA-B alleles for most subjects in the first cohort. A later genetic analysis reported fewer N-insertions in productive TCRs among donors in an Asian-associated ancestry cluster than the roughly 700-donor mean. In a later analysis, the rate of TCR association differed among HLA loci, with DRB1 alleles having the most associated TCRs and HLA-C alleles having the fewest.

There are 13 amino acids in the CDR3, from cysteine to phenylalanine inclusive. Only CDR3 DNA is held: 39 bases, read in frame from base 1. Taken from the germline V gene (reference sequence), the CDR1 and CDR2 loops are MNHEY and SMNVEV. V loses 5 bases of germline sequence and J loses 7 bases, and the interval between the two ends is 15 bases. In total, 630 or so healthy bone marrow donors made up the cohort. At the time of sampling, all cohort members were nominally healthy, though unrecorded immune exposures were likely present. The donor was CMV seropositive and was included in the group of about 290 seropositive cohort members. A peripheral blood sample was provided by each donor, and peripheral blood mononuclear cells were used for TCR beta sequencing. The Qiagen DNeasy Blood Extraction Kit was used to extract genomic DNA from the blood cell samples.

This receptor chain uses TRBV27 and TRBJ2-7; a tentative D match to TRBD2 spans 6 bases. Sequencing was carried out using PBMCs. This TCR derives from a man aged 30-40 years in good health and CMV-seropositive. DNA sequence: TGTGCCAGCAGTCCCTCCCTAGCGAGGGAGCAGTACTTC. This yields the protein CASSPSLAREQYF.